This T cell receptor (beta chain) stems from a study of blood T cells in healthy people across ages. Study observations and caveats: Older age went with lower TCR beta diversity per million T cells, in a roughly linear way.

The second PCR ran roughly 6 to 11 cycles with a sample-barcoded 5' primer and J-beta primers. TCRdb re-called the 5' RACE reads through MiXCR, storing one row per CDR3 protein. The sample lists some 1 million distinct CDR3 sequences; 45% were seen once. Notes on this clonotype: Its target is unknown.

V shed 0 bases, J shed 7 bases, and the junction held 8 bases outside the gene matches. Germline V lookup: CDR1 DFQATT, CDR2 SNEGSKA (reference sequence). CDR3 length: 15 amino acids. This clonotype originated in a woman aged 55-70 years in good health. The rearrangement joins TRBV20-1 to TRBJ2-1; 8 bases are shared with TRBD2. The source material was blood. The CDR3 spells CSAREMPGGRNEQFF. CDR3 nucleotide sequence: TGCAGTGCTAGAGAAATGCCGGGAGGGCGAAATGAGCAGTTCTTC.